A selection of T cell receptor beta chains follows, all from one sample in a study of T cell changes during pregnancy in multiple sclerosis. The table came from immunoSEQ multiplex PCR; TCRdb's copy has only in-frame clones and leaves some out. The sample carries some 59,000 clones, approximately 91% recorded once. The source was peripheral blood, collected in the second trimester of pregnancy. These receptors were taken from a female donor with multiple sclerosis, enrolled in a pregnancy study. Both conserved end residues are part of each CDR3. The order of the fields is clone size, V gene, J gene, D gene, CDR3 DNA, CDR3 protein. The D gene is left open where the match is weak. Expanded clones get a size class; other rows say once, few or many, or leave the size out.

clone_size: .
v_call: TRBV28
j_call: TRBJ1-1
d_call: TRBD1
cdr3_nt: TGTGCCAGCAGTGGCCGCGGGACAGGATTTTTGAACACTGAAGCTTTCTTT
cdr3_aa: CASSGRGTGFLNTEAFF

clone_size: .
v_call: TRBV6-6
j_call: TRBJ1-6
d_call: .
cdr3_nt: TGTGCCAGCAGTTACGACAGGAATTCACCCCTCCACTTT
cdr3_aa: CASSYDRNSPLHF

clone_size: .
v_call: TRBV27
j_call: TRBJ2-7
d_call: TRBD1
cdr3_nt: TGTGCCAGCAGTCCCAGACAGGGAAGTATCAACGAGCAGTACTTC
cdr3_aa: CASSPRQGSINEQYF

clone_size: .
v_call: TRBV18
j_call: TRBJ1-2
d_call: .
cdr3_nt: TGTGCCAGCTCACCTACCAGCCGGGTTGGTGGCTACACCTTC
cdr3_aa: CASSPTSRVGGYTF

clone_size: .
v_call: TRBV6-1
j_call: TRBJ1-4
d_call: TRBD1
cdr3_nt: TGTGCCAGCAGTGACAGGGGGCTTGGGGAAAAACTGTTTTTT
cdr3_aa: CASSDRGLGEKLFF

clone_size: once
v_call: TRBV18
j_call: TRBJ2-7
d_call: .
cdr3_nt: TGTGCCAGCTCACCCCGCCGAGACATCTCTCCCTACGAGCAGTACTTC
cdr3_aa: CASSPRRDISPYEQYF

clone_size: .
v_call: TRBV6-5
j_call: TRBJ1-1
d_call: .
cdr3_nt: TGTGCCAGCAGTTACGGGCGGAACACTGAAGCTTTCTTT
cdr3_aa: CASSYGRNTEAFF

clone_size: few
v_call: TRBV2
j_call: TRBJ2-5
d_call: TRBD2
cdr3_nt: TGTGCCAGCAGGATTAGCGGGGGAGAGACCCAGTACTTC
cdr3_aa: CASRISGGETQYF

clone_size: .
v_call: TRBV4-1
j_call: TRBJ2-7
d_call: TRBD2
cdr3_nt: TGCGCCAGCAGCCAAGAAGGGATTGGGACTAGCTCCGAGCAGTACTTC
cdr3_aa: CASSQEGIGTSSEQYF

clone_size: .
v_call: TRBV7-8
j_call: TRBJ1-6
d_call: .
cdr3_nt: TGTGCCAGCAGCTTAGATAGTTATAATTCACCCCTCCACTTT
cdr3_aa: CASSLDSYNSPLHF

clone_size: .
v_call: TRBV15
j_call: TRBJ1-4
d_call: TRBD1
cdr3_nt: TGTGCCACCAGCAGAGATCTGACAGGGGGCCTTGAAAAACTGTTTTTT
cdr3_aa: CATSRDLTGGLEKLFF

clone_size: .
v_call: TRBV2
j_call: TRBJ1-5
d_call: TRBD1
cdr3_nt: TGTGCCAGCAGCCTAGACAGGGACGGGGAGCCCCAGCATTTT
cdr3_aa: CASSLDRDGEPQHF

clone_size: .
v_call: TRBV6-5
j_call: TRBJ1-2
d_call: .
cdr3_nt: TGTGCCAGCAGTTCCTTGACAGGTTATGGCTACACCTTC
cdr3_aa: CASSSLTGYGYTF

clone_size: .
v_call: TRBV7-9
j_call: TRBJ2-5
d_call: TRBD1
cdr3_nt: TGTGCCAGCAGCTCGACAGGGCTGGAGACCCAGTACTTC
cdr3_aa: CASSSTGLETQYF

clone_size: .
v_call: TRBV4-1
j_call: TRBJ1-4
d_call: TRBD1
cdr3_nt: TGCGCCAGCAGCCAACGCCAAAGACAGGGGATGAATGAAAAACTGTTTTTT
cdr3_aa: CASSQRQRQGMNEKLFF

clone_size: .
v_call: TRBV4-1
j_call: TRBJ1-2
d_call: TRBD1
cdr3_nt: TGCGCCAGCAGCCAAGATCGGGGGACAGGGGGCTATGGCTACACCTTC
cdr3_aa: CASSQDRGTGGYGYTF

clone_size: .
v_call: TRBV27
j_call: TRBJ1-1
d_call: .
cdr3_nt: TGTGCCAGCAGTCAGGCGGGGGGGCACACTGAAGCTTTCTTT
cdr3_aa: CASSQAGGHTEAFF

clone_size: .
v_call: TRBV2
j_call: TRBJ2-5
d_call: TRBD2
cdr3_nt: TGTGCCAGCAGTGGACTAGCAAGAGGGGAGACCCAGTACTTC
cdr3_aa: CASSGLARGETQYF

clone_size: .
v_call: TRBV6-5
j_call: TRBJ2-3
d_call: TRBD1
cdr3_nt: TGTGCCAGCAGTCAAGGGGACAGGGGCACAGATACGCAGTATTTT
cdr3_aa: CASSQGDRGTDTQYF

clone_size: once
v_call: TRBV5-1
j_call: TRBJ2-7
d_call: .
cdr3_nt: TGCGCCAGCAGTCGGGACTACGAGCAGTACTTC
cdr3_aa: CASSRDYEQYF